This T cell receptor (beta chain) was captured in a study of T cell responses to AZD1222 COVID-19 vaccine. About this clone itself: The antigen remains undetermined.

Sequenced by immunoSEQ multiplex PCR; TCRdb stores in-frame clones only, minus some. The repertoire includes about 140,000 clones, approximately 90% of them detected once, and roughly 3.5% sits in the top ten. CDR3 length: 17 residues. Germline CDR1 reads SGHDT; CDR2 reads YYEEEE. Trimming removed 6 bases from V and 2 bases from J; junction bases left unmatched: 14. The study, taken as a whole, reports: Repertoire sampling was restricted to post-peak T cell response timepoints. Most donors were white British and more were female, and clonal diversity was possibly underestimated. Spike-specific TCR breadth and depth both grew after two AZD1222 doses. Distributed over spike, vaccine-associated CD4 TCRs predominated at 160-218 and 743-854.

The chain is built from TRBV5-6 and TRBJ2-3; TRBD2 matches at 8 bases. The TCR was taken from an adult who received the AZD1222 COVID-19 vaccine. Sample: peripheral blood, taken 28 days after the second AZD1222 dose. The DNA of the CDR3 is TGTGCCAGCACCTTTGGGGGGACTAGTCTTCCCACAGATACGCAGTATTTT. Translation: CASTFGGTSLPTDTQYF.